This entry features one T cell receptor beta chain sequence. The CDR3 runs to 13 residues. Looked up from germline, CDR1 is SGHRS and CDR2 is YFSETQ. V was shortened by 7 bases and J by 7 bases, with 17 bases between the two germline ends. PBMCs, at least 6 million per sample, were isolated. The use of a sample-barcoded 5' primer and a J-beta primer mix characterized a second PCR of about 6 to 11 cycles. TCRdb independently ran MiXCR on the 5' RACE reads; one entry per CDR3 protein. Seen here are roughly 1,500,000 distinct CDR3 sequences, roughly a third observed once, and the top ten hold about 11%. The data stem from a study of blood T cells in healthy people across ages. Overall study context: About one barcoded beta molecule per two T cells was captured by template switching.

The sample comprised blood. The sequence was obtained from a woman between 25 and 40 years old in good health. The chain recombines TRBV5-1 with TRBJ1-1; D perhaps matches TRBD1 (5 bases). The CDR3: CASRVESGFEAFF. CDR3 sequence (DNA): TGCGCCAGCCGAGTCGAATCAGGGTTTGAAGCTTTCTTT.